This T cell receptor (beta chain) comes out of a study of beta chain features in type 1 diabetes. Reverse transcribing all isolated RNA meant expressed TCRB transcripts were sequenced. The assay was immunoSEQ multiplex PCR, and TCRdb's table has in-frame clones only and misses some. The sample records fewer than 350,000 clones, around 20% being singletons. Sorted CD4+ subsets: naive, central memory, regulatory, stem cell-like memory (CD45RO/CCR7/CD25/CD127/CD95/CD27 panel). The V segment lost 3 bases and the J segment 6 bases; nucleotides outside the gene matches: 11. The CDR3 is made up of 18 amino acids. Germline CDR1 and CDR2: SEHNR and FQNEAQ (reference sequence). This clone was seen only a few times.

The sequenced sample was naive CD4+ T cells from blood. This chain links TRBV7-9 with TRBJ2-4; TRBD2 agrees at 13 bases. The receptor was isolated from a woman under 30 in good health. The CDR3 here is CASSFLTSGGAGGNIQYF. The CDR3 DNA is TGTGCCAGCAGCTTCCTTACTAGCGGGGGGGCCGGGGGAAACATTCAGTACTTC.